This T cell receptor beta chain is drawn from a study of T cells in Graves' hyperthyroidism and ophthalmopathy. The V end was cut by 3 bases, the J end by 3 bases, with 8 bases between. This CDR3 contains 14 residues. Germline V gives CDR1 KGHSH, CDR2 LQKENI. There are many counts of this clonotype. Clinical symptoms, serum thyroxine and TRAb, thyroid ultrasound and orbital computed tomography were used for the diagnoses. TCR beta CDR3 sequences were amplified from RNA transcripts. RT-PCR in the first round (using the HTBI primer set) targeted the TCR CDR3. MiXCR, run by TCRdb on the multiplex PCR reads, gives a single entry per CDR3 protein. The sample lists around 250,000 distinct CDR3 sequences, roughly 15% occurring once.

The sequenced sample was blood. The receptor's source is a woman between 40 and 50 years old with Graves' hyperthyroidism that later progressed to Graves' ophthalmopathy. The chain couples TRBV18 to TRBJ1-4; tentative D call: TRBD1 (5 bases). The CDR3 protein is CASSPGRANEKLFF. The CDR3 bases are TGTGCCAGCTCACCGGGACGGGCTAATGAAAAACTGTTTTTT.